This T cell receptor (beta chain) was recorded in a study of T cells in Graves' hyperthyroidism and ophthalmopathy. The overall study: Peripheral blood collection took place at initial diagnosis, before any treatment. Findings of the study overall: Before onset, ophthalmopathy was predicted by the model a median approximately 6.7 months earlier.

Trimming stripped 0 bases from V and 1 base from J, with 13 bases between. This CDR3 has 16 amino acids. CDR1 DFQATT and CDR2 SNEGSKA come from the germline V gene (reference sequence). Authors of the study amplified TCR beta CDR3 regions from RNA transcripts. HTBI primers were the set used in a first-round RT-PCR of the TCR CDR3. One entry per CDR3 protein, called by TCRdb with MiXCR from the multiplex PCR reads. The sample has a few hundred thousand distinct CDR3 sequences, roughly an eighth seen once. Any patient presenting with uncontrolled infection, other autoimmune disease, pregnancy or lactation was left out. The study based diagnoses on clinical symptoms, serum thyroxine and TRAb, thyroid ultrasound and orbital computed tomography. Many counts were recorded for this clonotype. As yet, its antigen is unknown.

This chain links TRBV20-1 with TRBJ1-3, with unresolved D. Sequenced sample: blood. The sequence was obtained from a woman between 18 and 29 years old with Graves' hyperthyroidism. CDR3 DNA sequence: TGCAGTGCTAGAGATGTCGGCAGCCGATCTGGAAACACCATATATTTT. This gives the protein CSARDVGSRSGNTIYF.